Shown below are 30 T cell receptor beta chains from a single sample sequenced in a study of blood T cells in healthy people across ages. Through a sample-barcoded 5' primer and a J-beta primer mix, a second PCR was run for 7 to 11 cycles. One entry per CDR3 protein results from TCRdb running MiXCR on the 5' RACE reads. This sample has hundreds of thousands of distinct CDR3 sequences, with around two fifths found just once. What was sequenced was blood. The receptors shown here come from a man aged 55-75 years in good health.

The gene calls are TRBV9 and TRBJ2-5; D possibly corresponds to TRBD2 (6 bases). V was pared by 0 bases and J by 2 bases, with 11 bases between. CDR1 SGDLS and CDR2 YYNGEE come from the germline V gene. The CDR3 runs 15 residues. The CDR3 sequence: CASSVDSSGQETQYF. In nucleotides, the CDR3 is TGTGCCAGCAGCGTAGATTCGAGCGGGCAAGAGACCCAGTACTTC.

The chain couples TRBV29-1 to TRBJ2-5; D perhaps matches TRBD2 (6 bases). V lost 1 base to trimming and J lost 11 bases, with 8 bases between them. Germline V gene data show CDR1 as SQVTM and CDR2 as ANQGSEA. The CDR3 totals 10 residues. The CDR3, as DNA: TGCAGCGTTGAAGGTCGGGAGCAGTACTTC. It encodes CSVEGREQYF.

The chain carries TRBV7-2 and TRBJ1-1; no definite D call. Trimming took 2 bases from V and 1 from J, leaving 11 bases between them. Germline assignment: CDR1 SGHTA and CDR2 FQGNSA. The CDR3 spans 15 residues. The CDR3 bases are TGTGCCAGCAGCTTAACCCCAACTCAGAACACTGAAGCTTTCTTT. It encodes CASSLTPTQNTEAFF.

In this sample, this clonotype turned up many times. The chain carries TRBV7-9 and TRBJ2-2, with D unclear. The CDR3 has 15 amino acids. From germline, CDR1 is SEHNR and CDR2 FQNEAQ (reference sequence). V was pared by 8 bases and J by 4 bases, with 17 bases between. Here the CDR3 DNA reads TGTGCCAGCGCTACCCCCGCAAATCTCACCGGGGAGCTGTTTTTT. Translated, it gives CASATPANLTGELFF.

The V gene is TRBV10-3, the J gene TRBJ2-7; D is possibly TRBD2 (5 bases). The germline V gene encodes CDR1 ENHRY and CDR2 SYGVKD. V was cut by 6 bases and J by 3 bases, with 18 bases left in between. The CDR3 runs to 15 residues. CDR3 DNA sequence: TGTGCCATCAGCGGCCCGGGAAGGGCGAACTACGAGCAGTACTTC. Amino acids: CAISGPGRANYEQYF.

CDR3 DNA sequence: TGTGCCAGCAGTGCTCGAGGGGGCGAGCAGTACTTC. As protein: CASSARGGEQYF. The rearrangement joins TRBV28 to TRBJ2-5; weak D call: TRBD1 (6 bases). Judging by the DNA end, TRBJ2-7 fits better; the J call may be wrong. The CDR3 runs to 12 residues. Germline loops: CDR1 MDHEN, CDR2 SYDVKM.

This clonotype was picked up a small number of times. The J gene is TRBJ2-3, the V gene TRBV7-2, with D maybe TRBD2 (6 bases). V lost 6 bases, J lost 2 bases, and 15 bases lay in between. The CDR3 is made up of 15 amino acids. Germline CDR1 and CDR2: SGHTA and FQGNSA. As DNA, the CDR3 is TGTGCCAGCAGAAGGGACTTTGGATTCACAGATACGCAGTATTTT. Amino acid sequence: CASRRDFGFTDTQYF.

The chain employs TRBV7-9 and TRBJ1-4; no clear D gene. Germline CDR1 is SEHNR and CDR2 is FQNEAQ (reference sequence). Deletions cut 5 bases from V and 8 bases from J, with 15 bases between. The CDR3 extends over 14 amino acids. CDR3 in amino acids: CASSQAHSLEKLFF. The CDR3 nucleotides read TGTGCCAGCAGCCAGGCGCACAGTTTGGAAAAACTGTTTTTT.

The chain recombines TRBV29-1 with TRBJ1-4; D is possibly TRBD1 (5 bases). The CDR3 extends over 14 amino acids. Germline V gene sequence: CDR1 SQVTM, CDR2 ANQGSEA. The CDR3 loop is CRSPGARTNEKLFF. In nucleotides, the CDR3 is TGCAGGTCACCCGGGGCCCGAACTAATGAAAAACTGTTTTTT.

CDR3 bases: TGCGCCAGCAGCTTGGAAGGAGGTTGGGCACCCCTCCACTTT. Translating it yields CASSLEGGWAPLHF. The chain is built from TRBV5-1 and TRBJ1-6; D gene unclear. Per the germline V gene, CDR1 is SGHRS and CDR2 is YFSETQ. The CDR3 totals 14 residues. V was pared by 0 bases and J by 11 bases, with 12 bases between.

This clonotype was recorded a few times. This chain links TRBV20-1 with TRBJ2-4, with D possibly TRBD2 on 6 matching bases. The ends were cut back, 1 base at V and 1 base at J, with 14 bases in the middle. Germline CDR1 reads DFQATT; CDR2 reads SNEGSKA (reference sequence). The CDR3 is 16 residues long. CDR3 nucleotide sequence: TGCAGTGCTAGAGTGCGAGGGACTGGGGCCAAAAACATTCAGTACTTC. It translates to CSARVRGTGAKNIQYF.

This clonotype was seen a single time. The junction departs from germline at one end; a sequencing error may be responsible. The chain carries TRBV28 and TRBJ2-3; D unresolved. Germline lookup yields CDR1 MDHEN and CDR2 SYDVKM. This CDR3 comprises 14 residues. The CDR3 bases are TGTGCCAGCACCCGGTCCGCCCGCACAGATACACAGTATTTT. Amino acid sequence: CASTRSARTDTQYF.

The chain combines TRBV18 with TRBJ1-1; 7 bases are a match to TRBD1. V lost 4 bases to trimming and J lost 3 bases; unmatched junction nucleotides: 8. Per germline, CDR1 KGHSH and CDR2 LQKENI. This CDR3 contains 15 residues. Here the CDR3 reads CASSLNRGWDTEAFF. For the CDR3, the DNA is TGTGCCAGCTCACTGAACAGGGGTTGGGACACTGAAGCTTTCTTT.

The chain carries TRBV27 and TRBJ2-7; 7 bases are a match to TRBD2. V dropped 0 bases and J dropped 7; count of bases not matched to a gene: 15. In germline, CDR1 is MNHEY, CDR2 SMNVEV (reference sequence). The CDR3 totals 17 residues. In DNA form, the CDR3 reads TGTGCCAGCAGTTTATCCTGGGGTGGGGGGGAAAACAATGAGCAGTACTTC. It is translated as CASSLSWGGGENNEQYF.

The genes are TRBV5-1 and TRBJ2-5; D is uncertain. The CDR3 is 15 amino acids. Per the germline V gene, CDR1 is SGHRS and CDR2 is YFSETQ. Between the trimmed V and J ends, which lost 3 bases and 1 base, there was a span of 13 bases. The CDR3 DNA reads as TGCGCCAGCAGCTGGTCCAGGAAATTCCAAGAGACCCAGTACTTC. This sequence encodes CASSWSRKFQETQYF.

This clonotype was picked up a small number of times. The rearrangement joins TRBV5-1 to TRBJ1-1; maybe TRBD1 (6 bases). The ends were cut back, 0 bases at V and 8 bases at J, with 17 bases in the middle. This CDR3 has 15 residues. Germline CDR1 SGHRS, CDR2 YFSETQ. The CDR3 loop reads CASSLVGQGIIEAFF. CDR3 DNA: TGCGCCAGCAGCTTGGTGGGTCAGGGGATAATCGAAGCTTTCTTT.

The genes are TRBV10-3 and TRBJ2-5, with TRBD1 matching 10 bases. Matching the DNA end better, TRBJ2-7 makes the J call doubtful. The V gene's germline CDR1 is ENHRY and CDR2 SYGVKD. The CDR3 totals 14 residues. CDR3 amino acids: CAISDRGQGDEQYF. The DNA of the CDR3 is TGTGCCATCAGTGACCGCGGACAGGGGGACGAGCAGTACTTC.

This chain connects TRBV9 to TRBJ2-2; D might be TRBD2 (6 bases). CDR1 SGDLS and CDR2 YYNGEE come from the germline V gene. Trimming stripped 3 bases from V and 9 bases from J, with 24 bases between. This CDR3 region has 17 residues. The CDR3 reads CASSGTGRGRTPRELFF. For the CDR3, the DNA is TGTGCCAGCAGCGGTACAGGACGGGGGAGAACACCTAGGGAGCTGTTTTTT.

This chain connects TRBV4-3 to TRBJ1-6; possibly TRBD1 for D (5 bases). The length of the CDR3 is 13 residues. CDR1 is LGHNA, CDR2 YSLEER, per germline. V was pared by 0 bases and J by 9 bases, with 6 bases between. The CDR3 DNA reads TGCGCCAGCAGCCAAGATGGGGGTTCACCCCTCCACTTT. Protein product: CASSQDGGSPLHF.

The V gene is TRBV9, the J gene TRBJ1-1; no clear D. V was shortened by 4 bases and J by 1 base, with 8 bases between the two germline ends. The V gene's germline CDR1 is SGDLS and CDR2 YYNGEE. The CDR3 totals 13 residues. The CDR3, as DNA: TGTGCCAGCAGCATAGAAGGGAACACTGAAGCTTTCTTT. Translation: CASSIEGNTEAFF.

This chain joins TRBV6-5 and TRBJ2-2; a possible D gene is TRBD1 (6 bases). The CDR3 spans 16 residues. The germline CDR1 and CDR2 sequences are MNHEY and SVGAGI. The ends were cut back, 6 bases at V and 0 bases at J, with 14 bases in the middle. The CDR3 coding sequence is TGTGCCAGCAGACCCACAGGGACACCGAACACCGGGGAGCTGTTTTTT. The encoded protein is CASRPTGTPNTGELFF.

V usage is TRBV6-5 and J usage is TRBJ2-1; 9 positions agree with TRBD2. Germline V gene lookup returns CDR1 MNHEY and CDR2 SVGAGI. The CDR3 extends over 11 amino acids. V gave up 9 bases and J gave up 13 bases; unmatched junction bases: 7. CDR3 coding DNA: TGTGCCAGTAGAGCGGGGGGCGAACAGTTCTTC. Translating gives CASRAGGEQFF.

The chain is built from TRBV7-3 and TRBJ1-4; 8 nucleotides align to TRBD1. The CDR3 is 14 amino acids. V gave up 7 bases and J gave up 5 bases; unmatched junction bases: 6. Germline CDR1 reads SGHTA; CDR2 reads FQGTGA. CDR3 coding DNA: TGTGCCAGCACACGGGACAGGAGCAATGAAAAACTGTTTTTT. Translating it yields CASTRDRSNEKLFF. The entire variable domain, with the rest obtained from reference TRBV7-3 and TRBJ1-4, is as follows: GAGVSQTPSNKVTEKGKYVELRCDPISGHTALYWYRQSLGQGPEFLIYFQGTGAADDSGLPNDRFFAVRPEGSVSTLKIQRTERGDSAVYLCASTRDRSNEKLFFGSGTQLSVL.

In its sample, this clonotype was seen a few times. The chain recombines TRBV30 with TRBJ1-1; D is uncertain. The CDR3 consists of 14 residues. Germline lookup yields CDR1 GTSNPN and CDR2 SVGIG (reference sequence). V gave up 3 bases and J gave up 3 bases, with 14 bases separating them. The CDR3 protein is CAWRTGYKDTEAFF. CDR3 DNA: TGTGCCTGGAGAACCGGGTATAAGGACACTGAAGCTTTCTTT.

The DNA for the CDR3 is TGTGCCAGCAGCCAACATGTGAACACTGAAGCTTTCTTT. Translation: CASSQHVNTEAFF. This sequence joins TRBV14 and TRBJ1-1; D remains unclear. The CDR3 extends over 13 amino acids. Germline loops: CDR1 SGHDN, CDR2 FVKESK. V was trimmed by 2 bases and J by 0 bases, leaving 4 bases between them.

The chain joins TRBV28 to TRBJ2-3; D uncertain. Trimming took 6 bases from V and 1 from J, leaving 14 bases between them. Germline CDR1 and CDR2: MDHEN and SYDVKM. This CDR3 region has 15 residues. Written as DNA, the CDR3 is TGTGCCAGCAGCCACCCCCTGGCAGGCACAGATACGCAGTATTTT. Translating gives CASSHPLAGTDTQYF.

There are a few counts of this clonotype. The V gene is TRBV28, the J gene TRBJ2-7; 8 bases fit TRBD1. The CDR3 totals 14 residues. V lost 5 bases and J lost 5; bases outside the gene matches: 8. CDR1 and CDR2 from the germline V gene are MDHEN and SYDVKM. CDR3 bases: TGTGCCAGCAGTCCCCGACAGGGGTTTAACGAGCAGTACTTC. This translates into CASSPRQGFNEQYF.

This clonotype was counted between two and nine times. The J gene is TRBJ1-2, the V gene TRBV4-3; 8 nucleotides match TRBD1. V was clipped by 4 bases and J by 4 bases; unmatched bases: 8. Germline V lookup: CDR1 LGHNA, CDR2 YSLEER. There are 15 residues in the CDR3. CDR3 sequence reads: CASSPAGQGSYGYTF. The CDR3 bases are TGCGCCAGCAGCCCCGCTGGACAGGGTAGCTATGGCTACACCTTC.

The V and J genes are TRBV5-6 and TRBJ1-1; TRBD1 matches at 7 bases. The V gene's germline CDR1 is SGHDT and CDR2 YYEEEE. The CDR3 is 14 amino acids. After removal of 2 bases from V and 4 bases from J, the junction contained 5 bases not matched to a gene. The CDR3 protein is CASSLGNRGTEAFF. The CDR3 DNA follows: TGTGCCAGCAGCTTAGGGAACAGGGGCACTGAAGCTTTCTTT. Using reference TRBV5-6 and TRBJ1-1 for the parts outside the CDR3, the full variable domain is DAGVTQSPTHLIKTRGQQVTLRCSPKSGHDTVSWYQQALGQGPQFIFQYYEEEERQRGNFPDRFSGHQFPNYSSELNVNALLLGDSALYLCASSLGNRGTEAFFGQGTRLTVV.

V and J are TRBV12-5 and TRBJ2-1; the match to TRBD1 covers 8 bases. V dropped 0 bases and J dropped 2; count of bases not matched to a gene: 6. This CDR3 is built from 17 residues. CDR1 and CDR2 from the germline V gene are LGHNT and FRNRAP. The CDR3 spells CASGLVQGDFTYNEQFF. DNA for the CDR3: TGTGCTAGTGGTTTGGTACAGGGGGACTTCACCTACAATGAGCAGTTCTTC.